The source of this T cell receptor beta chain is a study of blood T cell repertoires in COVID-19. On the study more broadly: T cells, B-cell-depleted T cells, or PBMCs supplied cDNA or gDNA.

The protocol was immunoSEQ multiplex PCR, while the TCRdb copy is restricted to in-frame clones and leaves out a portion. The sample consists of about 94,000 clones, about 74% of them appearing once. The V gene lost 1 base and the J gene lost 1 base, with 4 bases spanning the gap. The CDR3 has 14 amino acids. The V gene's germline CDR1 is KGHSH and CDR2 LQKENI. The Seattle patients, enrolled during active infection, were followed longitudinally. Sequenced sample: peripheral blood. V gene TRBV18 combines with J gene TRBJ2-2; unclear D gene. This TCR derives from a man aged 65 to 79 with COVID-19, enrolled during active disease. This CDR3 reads CASSPQQNTGELFF. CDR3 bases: TGTGCCAGCTCACCACAACAGAACACCGGGGAGCTGTTTTTT.